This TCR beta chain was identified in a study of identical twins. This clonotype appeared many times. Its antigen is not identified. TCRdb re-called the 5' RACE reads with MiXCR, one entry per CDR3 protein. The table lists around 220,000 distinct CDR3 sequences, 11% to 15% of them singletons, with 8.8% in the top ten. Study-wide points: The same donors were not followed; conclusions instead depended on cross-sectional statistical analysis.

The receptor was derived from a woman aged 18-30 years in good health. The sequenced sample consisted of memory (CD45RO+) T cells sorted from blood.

The CDR3 loop is CASSSPGQLYYEQYF. The CDR3 DNA reads TGTGCCAGCAGTTCACCGGGACAGCTGTACTACGAGCAGTACTTC. V gene TRBV6-5 combines with J gene TRBJ2-7; 7 bases align to TRBD1. This CDR3 has 15 amino acids. In germline, CDR1 is MNHEY, CDR2 SVGAGI. V shed 4 bases and J 3 bases; nucleotides not matched to a gene: 9.